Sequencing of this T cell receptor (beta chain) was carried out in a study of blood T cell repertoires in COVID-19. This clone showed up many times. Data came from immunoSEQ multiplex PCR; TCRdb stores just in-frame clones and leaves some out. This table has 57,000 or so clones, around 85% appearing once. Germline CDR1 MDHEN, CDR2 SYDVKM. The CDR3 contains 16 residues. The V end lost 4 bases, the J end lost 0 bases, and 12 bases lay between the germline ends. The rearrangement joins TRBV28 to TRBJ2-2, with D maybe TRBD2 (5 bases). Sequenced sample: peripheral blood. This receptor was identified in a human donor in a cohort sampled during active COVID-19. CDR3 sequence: CASSSPDGTNTGELFF. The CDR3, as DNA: TGTGCCAGCAGTTCCCCGGACGGGACGAACACCGGGGAGCTGTTTTTT.